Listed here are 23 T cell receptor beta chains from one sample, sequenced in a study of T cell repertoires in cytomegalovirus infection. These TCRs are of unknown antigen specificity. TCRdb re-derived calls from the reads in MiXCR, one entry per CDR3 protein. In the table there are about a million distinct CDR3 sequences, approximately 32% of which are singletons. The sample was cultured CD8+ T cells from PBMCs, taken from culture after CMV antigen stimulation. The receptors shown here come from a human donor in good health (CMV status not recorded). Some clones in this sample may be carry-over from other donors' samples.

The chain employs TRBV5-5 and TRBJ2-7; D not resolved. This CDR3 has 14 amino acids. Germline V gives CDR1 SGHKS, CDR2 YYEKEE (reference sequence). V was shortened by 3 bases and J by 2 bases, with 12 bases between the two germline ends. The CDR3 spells CASSSPPGPYEQYV. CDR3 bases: TGTGCCAGCAGCTCACCACCTGGACCCTACGAGCAGTACGTC.

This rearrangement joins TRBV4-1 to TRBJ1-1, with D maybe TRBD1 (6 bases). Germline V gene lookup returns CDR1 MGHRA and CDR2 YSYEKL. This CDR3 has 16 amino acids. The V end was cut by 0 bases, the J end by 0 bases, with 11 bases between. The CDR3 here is CASSQDPGHLNTEAFF. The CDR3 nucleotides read TGCGCCAGCAGCCAAGATCCGGGACATCTGAACACTGAAGCTTTCTTT.

The CDR3 nucleotides are TGCAGCGGACTAGCGGGGAATTCAGATACGCAGTATTTT. Encoded protein: CSGLAGNSDTQYF. The chain recombines TRBV20-1 with TRBJ2-3; TRBD2 aligns across 12 bases. CDR1 and CDR2 from the germline V gene are DFQATT and SNEGSKA (reference sequence). This CDR3 is 13 amino acids long.

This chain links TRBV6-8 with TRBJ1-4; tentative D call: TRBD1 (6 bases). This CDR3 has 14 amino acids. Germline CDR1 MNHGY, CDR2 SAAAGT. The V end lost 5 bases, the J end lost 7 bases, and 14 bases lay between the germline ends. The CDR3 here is CASSTGRGSEKLFF. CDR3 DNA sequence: TGTGCCAGCAGTACCGGCAGGGGCTCTGAAAAACTGTTTTTT.

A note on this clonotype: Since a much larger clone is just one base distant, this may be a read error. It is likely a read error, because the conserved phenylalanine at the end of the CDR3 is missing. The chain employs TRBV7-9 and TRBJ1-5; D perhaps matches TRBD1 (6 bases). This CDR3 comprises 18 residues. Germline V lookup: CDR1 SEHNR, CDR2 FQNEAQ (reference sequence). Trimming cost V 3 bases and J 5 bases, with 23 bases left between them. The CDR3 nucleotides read TGTGCCAGCAGCTTGAAAAATTCGGGGGCGGGGCCGGATCAGCCCCAGCATTAT. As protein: CASSLKNSGAGPDQPQHY.

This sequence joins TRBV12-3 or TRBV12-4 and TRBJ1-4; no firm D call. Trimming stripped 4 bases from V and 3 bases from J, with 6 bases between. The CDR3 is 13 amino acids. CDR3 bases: TGTGCCAGCAGTTCGGACCCTAATGAAAAACTGTTTTTT. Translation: CASSSDPNEKLFF.

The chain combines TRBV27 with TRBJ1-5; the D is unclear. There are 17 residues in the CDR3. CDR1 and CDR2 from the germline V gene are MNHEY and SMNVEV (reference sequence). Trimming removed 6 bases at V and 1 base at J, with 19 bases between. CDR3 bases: TGTGCCAGCAGCCCCTCCCGTGGGGAATCAAGCAATCAGCCCCAGCATTTT. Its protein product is CASSPSRGESSNQPQHF.

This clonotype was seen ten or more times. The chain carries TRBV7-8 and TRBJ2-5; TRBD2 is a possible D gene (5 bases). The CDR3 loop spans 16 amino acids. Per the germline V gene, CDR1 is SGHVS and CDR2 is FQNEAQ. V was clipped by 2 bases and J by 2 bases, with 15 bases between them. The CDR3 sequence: CASSLTLAQRQETQYF. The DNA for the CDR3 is TGTGCCAGCAGCTTAACGCTAGCTCAACGGCAAGAGACCCAGTACTTC.

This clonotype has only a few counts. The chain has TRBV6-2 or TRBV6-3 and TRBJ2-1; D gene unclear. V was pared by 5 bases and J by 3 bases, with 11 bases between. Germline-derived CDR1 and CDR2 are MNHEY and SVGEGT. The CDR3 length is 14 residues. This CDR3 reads CASSRKLHYNEQFF. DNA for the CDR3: TGTGCCAGCAGTAGGAAGTTACACTACAATGAGCAGTTCTTC.

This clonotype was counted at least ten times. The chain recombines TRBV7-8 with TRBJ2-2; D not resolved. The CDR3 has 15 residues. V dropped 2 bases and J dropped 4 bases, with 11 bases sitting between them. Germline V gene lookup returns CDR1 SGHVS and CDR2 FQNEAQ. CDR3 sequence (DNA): TGTGCCAGCAGCTTAAACCCTACCATCACCGGGGAGCTGTTTTTT. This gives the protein CASSLNPTITGELFF.

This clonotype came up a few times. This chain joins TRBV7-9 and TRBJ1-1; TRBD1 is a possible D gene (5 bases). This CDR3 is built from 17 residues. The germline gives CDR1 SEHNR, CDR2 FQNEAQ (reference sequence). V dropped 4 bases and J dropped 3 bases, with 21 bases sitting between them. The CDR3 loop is CASSSHRGALRDTEAFF. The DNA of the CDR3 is TGTGCCAGCAGCTCCCACCGGGGCGCCCTGAGGGACACTGAAGCTTTCTTT.

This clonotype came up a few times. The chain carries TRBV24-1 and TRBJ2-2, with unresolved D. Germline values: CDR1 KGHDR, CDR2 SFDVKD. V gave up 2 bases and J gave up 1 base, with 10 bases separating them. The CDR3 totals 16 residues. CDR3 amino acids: CATSDYGSMNTGELFF. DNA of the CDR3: TGTGCCACCAGTGATTACGGGTCCATGAACACCGGGGAGCTGTTTTTT.

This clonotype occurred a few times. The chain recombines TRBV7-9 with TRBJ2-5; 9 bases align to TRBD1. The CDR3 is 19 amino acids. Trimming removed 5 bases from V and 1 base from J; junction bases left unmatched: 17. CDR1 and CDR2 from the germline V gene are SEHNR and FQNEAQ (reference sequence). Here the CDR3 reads CASSQPGQGAVLAQETQYF. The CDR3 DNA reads TGTGCCAGCAGCCAACCGGGACAGGGCGCGGTCTTAGCCCAAGAGACCCAGTACTTC.

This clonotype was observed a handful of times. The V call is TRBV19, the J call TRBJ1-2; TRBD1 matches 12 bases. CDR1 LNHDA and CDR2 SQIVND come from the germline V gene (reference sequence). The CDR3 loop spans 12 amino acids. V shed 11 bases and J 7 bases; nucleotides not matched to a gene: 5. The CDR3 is CAGWDRGPGYTF. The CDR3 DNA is TGTGCCGGCTGGGACAGGGGGCCTGGCTACACCTTC.

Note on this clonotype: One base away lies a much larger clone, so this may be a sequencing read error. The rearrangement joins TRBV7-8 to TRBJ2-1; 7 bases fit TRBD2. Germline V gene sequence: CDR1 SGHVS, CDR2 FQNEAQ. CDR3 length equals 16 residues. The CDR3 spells CANSLFGGSSYNEQFF. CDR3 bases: TGTGCCAACAGCTTATTCGGGGGGAGCTCCTACAATGAGCAGTTCTTC.

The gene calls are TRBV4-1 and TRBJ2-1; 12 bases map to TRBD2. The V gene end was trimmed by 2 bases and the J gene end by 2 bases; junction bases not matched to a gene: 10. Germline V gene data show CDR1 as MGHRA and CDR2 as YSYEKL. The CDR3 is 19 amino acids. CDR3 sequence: CASSQTSGGPSYPYNEQFF. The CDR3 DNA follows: TGCGCCAGCAGCCAAACTAGCGGGGGGCCCTCCTACCCCTACAATGAGCAGTTCTTC.

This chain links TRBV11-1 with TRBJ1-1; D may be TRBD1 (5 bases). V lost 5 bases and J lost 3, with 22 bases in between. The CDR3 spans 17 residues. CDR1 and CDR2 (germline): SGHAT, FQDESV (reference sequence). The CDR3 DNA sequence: TGTGCCAGCAGCCCTCTCGCCGGGGCTCATTGGGACACTGAAGCTTTCTTT. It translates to CASSPLAGAHWDTEAFF.

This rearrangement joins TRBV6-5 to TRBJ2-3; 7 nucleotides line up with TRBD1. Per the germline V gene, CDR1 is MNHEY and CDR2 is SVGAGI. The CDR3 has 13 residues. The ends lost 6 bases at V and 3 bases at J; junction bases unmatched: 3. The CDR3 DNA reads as TGTGCCAGCAGACGACAGGGTACAGATACGCAGTATTTT. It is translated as CASRRQGTDTQYF.

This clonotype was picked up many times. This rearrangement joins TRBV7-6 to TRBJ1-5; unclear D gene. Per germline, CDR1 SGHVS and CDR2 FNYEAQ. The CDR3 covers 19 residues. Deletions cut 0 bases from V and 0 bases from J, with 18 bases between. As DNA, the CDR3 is TGTGCCAGCAGCTTAGCCCCCCCAGAATCTATCTATAGCAATCAGCCCCAGCATTTT. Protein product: CASSLAPPESIYSNQPQHF.

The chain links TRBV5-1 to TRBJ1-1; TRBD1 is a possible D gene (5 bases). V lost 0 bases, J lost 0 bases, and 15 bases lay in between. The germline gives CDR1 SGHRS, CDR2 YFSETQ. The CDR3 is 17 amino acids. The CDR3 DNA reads TGCGCCAGCAGCTTGGAAGTCGTTCGGGGGTTGAACACTGAAGCTTTCTTT. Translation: CASSLEVVRGLNTEAFF. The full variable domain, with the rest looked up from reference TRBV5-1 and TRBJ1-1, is KAGVTQTPRYLIKTRGQQVTLSCSPISGHRSVSWYQQTPGQGLQFLFEYFSETQRNKGNFPGRFSGRQFSNSRSEMNVSTLELGDSALYLCASSLEVVRGLNTEAFFGQGTRLTVV.

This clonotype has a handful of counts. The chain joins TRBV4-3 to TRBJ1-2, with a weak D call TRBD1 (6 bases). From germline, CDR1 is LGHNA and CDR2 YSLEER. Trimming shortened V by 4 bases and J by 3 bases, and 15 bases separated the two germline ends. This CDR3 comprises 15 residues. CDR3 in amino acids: CASSLVSEGDYGYTF. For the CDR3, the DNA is TGCGCCAGCAGCCTAGTCTCCGAGGGGGACTATGGCTACACCTTC.

The chain's CDR3 is CASSLTPGGAHYTF. CDR3 DNA sequence: TGTGCCAGCAGCTTAACCCCTGGAGGGGCCCACTACACCTTC. This chain connects TRBV7-9 to TRBJ1-2, with D possibly being TRBD1 (5 bases). The length of the CDR3 is 14 residues. Trimming cost V 2 bases and J 10 bases, with 17 bases left between them. CDR1 and CDR2 (germline): SEHNR, FQNEAQ (reference sequence). The full variable domain, completed using reference TRBV7-9 and TRBJ1-2, is DTGVSQNPRHKITKRGQNVTFRCDPISEHNRLYWYRQTLGQGPEFLTYFQNEAQLEKSRLLSDRFSAERPKGSFSTLEIQRTEQGDSAMYLCASSLTPGGAHYTFGSGTRLTVV.

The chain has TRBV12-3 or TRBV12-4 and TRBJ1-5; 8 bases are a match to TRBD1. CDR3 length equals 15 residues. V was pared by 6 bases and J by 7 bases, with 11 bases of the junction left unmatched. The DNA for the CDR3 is TGTGCCAGCAGACCCGGACAGGGCCTCAGCCAGCCCCAGCATTTT. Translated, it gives CASRPGQGLSQPQHF.